This T cell receptor beta chain was sequenced in a study of control samples from healthy donors and cancer patients. From germline, CDR1 is MDHEN and CDR2 SYDVKM. This CDR3 has 14 amino acids. The V and J ends lost 7 bases and 2 bases respectively, with 14 bases between them. Sequencing was performed with immunoSEQ multiplex PCR; in TCRdb, only in-frame clones are kept and a portion is missing. The table has approximately 220,000 clones, roughly 94% seen once; the top ten hold approximately 1.6%. V is TRBV28 and J is TRBJ1-2; a possible D gene is TRBD1 (5 bases). What was sequenced was blood. This TCR came from a man in his forties or fifties in good health. CDR3 sequence (DNA): TGTGCCAGCACCCCGCACGGGGGAAACTATGGCTACACCTTC. Amino acids: CASTPHGGNYGYTF.